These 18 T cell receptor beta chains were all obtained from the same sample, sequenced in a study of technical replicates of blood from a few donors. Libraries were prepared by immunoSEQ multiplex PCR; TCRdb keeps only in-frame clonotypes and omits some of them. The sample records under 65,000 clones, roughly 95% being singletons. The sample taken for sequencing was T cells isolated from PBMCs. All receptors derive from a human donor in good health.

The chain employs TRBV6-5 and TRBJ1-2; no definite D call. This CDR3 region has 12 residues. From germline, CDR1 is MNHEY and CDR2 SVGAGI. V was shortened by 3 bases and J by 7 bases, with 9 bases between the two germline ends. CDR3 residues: CASSYEGLGYTF. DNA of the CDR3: TGTGCCAGCAGTTATGAGGGTCTTGGCTACACCTTC.

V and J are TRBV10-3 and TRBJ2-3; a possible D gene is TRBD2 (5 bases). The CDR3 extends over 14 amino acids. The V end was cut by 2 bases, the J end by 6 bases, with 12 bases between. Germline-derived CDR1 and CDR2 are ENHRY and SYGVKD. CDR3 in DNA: TGTGCCATCAGTGAGCAACTGAGGGCGGATACGCAGTATTTT. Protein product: CAISEQLRADTQYF.

The CDR3 loop reads CSVVSPNYGYTF. The CDR3 DNA sequence: TGCAGCGTTGTGTCTCCTAACTATGGCTACACCTTC. This chain uses TRBV29-1 with TRBJ1-2; D ambiguous. The ends were cut back, 4 bases at V and 0 bases at J, with 6 bases in the middle. CDR3 size: 12 residues. Germline assignment: CDR1 SQVTM and CDR2 ANQGSEA.

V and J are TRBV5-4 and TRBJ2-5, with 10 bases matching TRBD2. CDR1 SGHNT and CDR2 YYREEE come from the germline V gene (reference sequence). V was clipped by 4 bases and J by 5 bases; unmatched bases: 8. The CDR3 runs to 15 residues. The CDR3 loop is CASSANLAGVETQYF. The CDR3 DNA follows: TGTGCCAGCAGCGCCAATCTAGCGGGAGTTGAGACCCAGTACTTC.

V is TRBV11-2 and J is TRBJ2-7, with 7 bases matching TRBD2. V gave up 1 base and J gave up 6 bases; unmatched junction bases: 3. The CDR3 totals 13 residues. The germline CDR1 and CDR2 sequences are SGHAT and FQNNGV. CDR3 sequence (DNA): TGTGCCAGCAGCTTAGGACTAGCAGTCGAGCAGTACTTC. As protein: CASSLGLAVEQYF.

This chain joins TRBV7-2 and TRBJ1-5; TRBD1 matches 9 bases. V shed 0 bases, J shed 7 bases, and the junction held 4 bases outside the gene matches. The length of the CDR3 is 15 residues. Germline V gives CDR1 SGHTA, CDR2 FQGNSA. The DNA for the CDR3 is TGTGCCAGCAGCTTAGCGGACAGGGGAGGGCAGCCCCAGCATTTT. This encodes CASSLADRGGQPQHF.

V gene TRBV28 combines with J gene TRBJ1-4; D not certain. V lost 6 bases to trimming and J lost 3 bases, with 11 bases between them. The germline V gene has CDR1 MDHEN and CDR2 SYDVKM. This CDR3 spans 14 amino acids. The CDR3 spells CASSYSPANEKLFF. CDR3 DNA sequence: TGTGCCAGCAGCTACAGCCCCGCTAATGAAAAACTGTTTTTT.

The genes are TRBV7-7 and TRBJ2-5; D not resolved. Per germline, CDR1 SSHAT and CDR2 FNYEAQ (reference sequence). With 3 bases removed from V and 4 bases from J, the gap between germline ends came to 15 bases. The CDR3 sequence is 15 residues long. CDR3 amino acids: CASSLMTVAGETQYF. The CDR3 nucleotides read TGTGCCAGCAGCTTGATGACTGTTGCTGGAGAGACCCAGTACTTC.

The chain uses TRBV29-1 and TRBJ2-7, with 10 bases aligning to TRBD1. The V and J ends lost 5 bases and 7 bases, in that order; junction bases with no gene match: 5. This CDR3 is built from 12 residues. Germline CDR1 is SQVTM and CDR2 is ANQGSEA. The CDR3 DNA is TGCAGCGTTCGCGGACAGGGGGGAGAGCAGTACTTC. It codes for CSVRGQGGEQYF.

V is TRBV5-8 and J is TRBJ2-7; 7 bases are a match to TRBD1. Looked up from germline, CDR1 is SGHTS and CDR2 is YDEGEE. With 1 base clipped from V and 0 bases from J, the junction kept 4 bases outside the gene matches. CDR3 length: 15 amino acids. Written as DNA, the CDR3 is TGTGCCAGCAGCTTGAATGCAGGGGGCTCCTACGAGCAGTACTTC. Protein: CASSLNAGGSYEQYF.

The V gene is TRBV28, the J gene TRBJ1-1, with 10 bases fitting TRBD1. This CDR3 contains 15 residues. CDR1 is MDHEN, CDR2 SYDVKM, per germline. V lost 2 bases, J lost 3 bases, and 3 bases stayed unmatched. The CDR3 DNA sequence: TGTGCCAGCAGTTTAGGGGACAGGGGTCACACTGAAGCTTTCTTT. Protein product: CASSLGDRGHTEAFF.

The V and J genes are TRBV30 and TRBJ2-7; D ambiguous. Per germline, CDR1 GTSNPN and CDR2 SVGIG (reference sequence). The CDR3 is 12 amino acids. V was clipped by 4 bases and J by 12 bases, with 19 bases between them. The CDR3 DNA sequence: TGTGCCTGGACGGTGGTGGGCAAAACCCCGTACTTC. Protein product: CAWTVVGKTPYF.

The CDR3: CATRDWSLETQYF. Written as DNA, the CDR3 is TGTGCCACCAGAGACTGGAGCCTAGAGACCCAGTACTTC. The V gene is TRBV10-3, the J gene TRBJ2-5, with unresolved D. This CDR3 has 13 amino acids. V was cut by 10 bases and J by 4 bases, with 16 bases left in between. CDR1 is ENHRY and CDR2 is SYGVKD in the germline V gene.

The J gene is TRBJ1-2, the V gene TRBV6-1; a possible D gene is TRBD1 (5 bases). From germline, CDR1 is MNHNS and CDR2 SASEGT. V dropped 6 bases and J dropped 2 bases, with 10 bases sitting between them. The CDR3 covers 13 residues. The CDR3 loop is CASREDINYGYTF. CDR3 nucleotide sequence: TGTGCCAGCAGAGAGGACATAAACTATGGCTACACCTTC.

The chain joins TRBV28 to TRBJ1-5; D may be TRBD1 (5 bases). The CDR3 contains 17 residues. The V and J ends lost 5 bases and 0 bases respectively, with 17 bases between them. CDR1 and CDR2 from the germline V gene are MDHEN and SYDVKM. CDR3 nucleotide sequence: TGTGCCAGCAGTCGCCCCGGGACTCAGATTAGCAATCAGCCCCAGCATTTT. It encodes CASSRPGTQISNQPQHF.

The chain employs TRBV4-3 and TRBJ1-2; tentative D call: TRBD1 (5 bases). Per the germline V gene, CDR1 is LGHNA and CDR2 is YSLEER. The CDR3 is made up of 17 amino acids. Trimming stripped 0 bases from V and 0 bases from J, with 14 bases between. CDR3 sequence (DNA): TGCGCCAGCAGCCAAGATCCAGTACAGGCAGCTAACTATGGCTACACCTTC. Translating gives CASSQDPVQAANYGYTF.

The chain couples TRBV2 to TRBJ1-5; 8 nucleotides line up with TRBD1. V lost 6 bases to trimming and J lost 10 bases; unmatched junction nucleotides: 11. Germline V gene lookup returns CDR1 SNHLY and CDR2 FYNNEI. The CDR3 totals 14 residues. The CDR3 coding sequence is TGTGCCAGCAGCTCCGGGACAGGTCGTTCTCCCCAGCATTTT. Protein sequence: CASSSGTGRSPQHF. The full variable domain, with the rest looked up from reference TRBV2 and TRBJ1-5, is EPEVTQTPSHQVTQMGQEVILRCVPISNHLYFYWYRQILGQKVEFLVSFYNNEISEKSEIFDDQFSVERPDGSNFTLKIRSTKLEDSAMYFCASSSGTGRSPQHFGDGTRLSIL.

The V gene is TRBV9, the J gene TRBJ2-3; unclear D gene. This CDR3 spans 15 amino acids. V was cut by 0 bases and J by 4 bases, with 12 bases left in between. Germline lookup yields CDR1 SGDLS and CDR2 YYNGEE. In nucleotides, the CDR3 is TGTGCCAGCAGCGTAGCTAAATGGCTAGCAGATACGCAGTATTTT. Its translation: CASSVAKWLADTQYF. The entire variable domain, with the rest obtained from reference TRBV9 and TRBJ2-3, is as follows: DSGVTQTPKHLITATGQRVTLRCSPRSGDLSVYWYQQSLDQGLQFLIQYYNGEERAKGNILERFSAQQFPDLHSELNLSSLELGDSALYFCASSVAKWLADTQYFGPGTRLTVL.